This T cell receptor (beta chain) was recovered during a study of blood T cell repertoires in COVID-19. For the study at large: Sample material is recorded as cDNA or gDNA derived from T cells, B-cell-depleted T cells, or PBMCs.

CDR1 is MDHEN, CDR2 SYDVKM, per germline. The V gene end was trimmed by 6 bases and the J gene end by 0 bases; junction bases not matched to a gene: 6. The length of the CDR3 is 15 residues. Authors' methods: Cell counts per sample came from amplifying reference gene primers. The table came from immunoSEQ multiplex PCR; TCRdb's copy has only in-frame clones and leaves some out. Clonal size and the V and J genes are those of that table, whereas D and trimming came from the DNA. The sample lists fewer than 150,000 clones; just under 90% were seen once. The sequence came from a woman aged 45-65 years with acute or convalescent COVID-19. V is TRBV28 and J is TRBJ1-1; 8 nucleotides align to TRBD1. The sequenced sample consisted of peripheral blood. CDR3 amino acids: CASSRRTGLNTEAFF. The DNA of the CDR3 is TGTGCCAGCAGCCGGCGGACAGGGTTGAACACTGAAGCTTTCTTT. Supplemented by reference TRBV28 and TRBJ1-1, the full variable domain reads DVKVTQSSRYLVKRTGEKVFLECVQDMDHENMFWYRQDPGLGLRLIYFSYDVKMKEKGDIPEGYSVSREKKERFSLILESASTNQTSMYLCASSRRTGLNTEAFFGQGTRLTVV.